The text below deals with one T cell receptor (beta chain). Its antigen remains unidentified. The PCR used 52 TRBV and 13 TRBJ primers. Repertoires were generated with immunoSEQ multiplex PCR, while TCRdb's copy carries only in-frame clones and drops some. Among around 29,000 clones listed, 93% were seen once. Looked up from germline, CDR1 is SGHRS and CDR2 is YFSETQ. CDR3 size: 15 residues. The V segment lost 0 bases and the J segment 2 bases; nucleotides outside the gene matches: 1. All CD3G-deficient patients showed autoimmunity, more severe in two. CD4+ cells were sorted into CD25-high CD127-low regulatory cells and CD25-low CD127-high conventional cells. The sample belongs to a study of regulatory T cells. Findings and limits, study-wide: In CD3G-deficient patients, conventional CD4+ T cells were enriched for hydrophobic CDR3 residues at positions 6 and 7. Patient repertoires had restricted TRB V-J pairs and skewed V and J usage, most in Tregs.

This sequence originates from a child aged 2 to 10 with CD3G deficiency. Sequences were obtained from conventional CD4+ T cells sorted from blood. The chain couples TRBV5-1 to TRBJ2-1, with 8 bases aligning to TRBD2. The DNA for the CDR3 is TGCGCCAGCAGCTTGGAGGGACTAGCCTACAATGAGCAGTTCTTC. Translation gives CASSLEGLAYNEQFF.